This TCR beta chain was found in a study of a mutant IDH1 vaccine in newly diagnosed glioma. Study summary: The sex distribution of treated patients was 62.5% male and around 40% female, with a mean age of roughly 40 years. Every participant had undergone radiotherapy, temozolomide, or both before, and most underwent both.

In this sample, this clone turned up once. Its antigen is undetermined. Study results and limitations: Vaccine-induced responses were seen in under 95% of patients, spanning several MHC alleles.

Time point of the sample: week 11, during vaccination. All doses held 300 ug of mutant IDH1 20-mer peptide, with topical imiquimod. Donors had new IDH1-mutant astrocytomas of WHO grade 3 or 4 (ATRX-lost). Sequencing was performed with immunoSEQ multiplex PCR; in TCRdb, only in-frame clones are kept and a portion is missing. This sample carries around 66,000 clones, about 80% of them seen once, and the ten largest clones take 5.9%. CDR3 length: 13 amino acids. V lost 0 bases and J lost 10, with 13 bases in between. The sequencing used PBMCs, collected from a glioma patient whose treatment included an IDH1 peptide vaccine. The source is a man aged 50 to 60 with glioma. The gene calls are TRBV5-3 and TRBJ1-2; the D is unclear. TRBV5-3 is assigned to the ORF class and has an uncertain function. The CDR3 region has the DNA TGTGCCAGAAGCTTGGAGAGGTTTCTTGACTACACCTTC. This gives the protein CARSLERFLDYTF.